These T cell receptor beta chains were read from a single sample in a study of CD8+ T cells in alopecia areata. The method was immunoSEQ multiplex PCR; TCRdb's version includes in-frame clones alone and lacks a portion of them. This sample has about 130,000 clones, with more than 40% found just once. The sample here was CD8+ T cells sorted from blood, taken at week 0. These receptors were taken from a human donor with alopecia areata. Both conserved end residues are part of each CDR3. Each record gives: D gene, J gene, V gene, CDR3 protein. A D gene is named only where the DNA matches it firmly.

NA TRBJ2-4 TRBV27 CASSAPPLEYF
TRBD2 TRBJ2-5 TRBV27 CASSSSGGYQETQYF
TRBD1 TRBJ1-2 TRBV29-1 CSVSGQASGYTF
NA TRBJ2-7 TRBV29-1 CSVRGGSTYEQYF
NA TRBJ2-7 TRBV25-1 CASSVSLEQYF
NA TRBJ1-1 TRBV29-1 CSVEDPGKNTEAFF
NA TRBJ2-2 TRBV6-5 CASTWGGELFF
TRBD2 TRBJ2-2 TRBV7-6 CASSGRLAGGTGELFF
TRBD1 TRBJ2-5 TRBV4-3 CASSQEWTGEEETQYF
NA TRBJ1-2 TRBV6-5 CAAAGLNGYTF